This TCR beta chain stems from a study of blood T cell repertoires in COVID-19. Study-level background: From the United States, Italy and Spain came samples of acute and convalescent COVID-19. Sample material is recorded as cDNA or gDNA derived from T cells, B-cell-depleted T cells, or PBMCs.

The data were produced by immunoSEQ multiplex PCR, yet TCRdb's version contains in-frame clones alone and is incomplete. The sample holds tens of thousands of clones; around four fifths are singletons and the top ten take about 5.3%. This clone is a singleton in its sample. The sample consisted of peripheral blood. The receptor was derived from a man between 65 and 85 years old with acute or convalescent COVID-19.

Here the CDR3 reads CASSTITGGAETQYF. DNA for the CDR3: TGTGCCAGTAGTACGATCACAGGGGGCGCGGAGACCCAGTACTTC. The genes are TRBV19 and TRBJ2-5; 9 bases align to TRBD1. Germline V gene sequence: CDR1 LNHDA, CDR2 SQIVND (reference sequence). The CDR3 has 15 amino acids. The ends lost 4 bases at V and 5 bases at J; junction bases unmatched: 8. Using reference TRBV19 and TRBJ2-5 for the parts outside the CDR3, the full variable domain is DGGITQSPKYLFRKEGQNVTLSCEQNLNHDAMYWYRQDPGQGLRLIYYSQIVNDFQKGDIAEGYSVSREKKESFPLTVTSAQKNPTAFYLCASSTITGGAETQYFGPGTRLLVL.